This T cell receptor beta chain was sequenced for a study of blood T cell repertoires in COVID-19. About the research overall: The samples span acute and convalescent COVID-19 from the United States, Italy and Spain. In each case, the material was cDNA or gDNA derived from T cells, B-cell-depleted T cells, or PBMCs.

In the authors' methods: Amplification with reference gene primers provided the estimates of nucleated cell counts. TCRdb keeps only in-frame clones here, not all; method: immunoSEQ multiplex PCR. The D gene and trimming were derived from the DNA, and the V and J assignments and clone size from that table. The sample includes about 68,000 clones, roughly 89% of them seen just once. Germline lookup yields CDR1 SGHRS and CDR2 YFSETQ. Germline trimming cut 3 bases from V and 8 bases from J; bases unmatched to any gene: 14. This CDR3 spans 17 amino acids. This sequence was found in a man aged 45-60 years with active COVID-19. The chain links TRBV5-1 to TRBJ1-4; 9 bases agree with TRBD1. The sequencing sample was made of peripheral blood. The CDR3 reads CASSSGTGRSYGEKLFF. CDR3 DNA: TGCGCCAGCAGCTCCGGGACAGGGAGAAGTTATGGGGAAAAACTGTTTTTT.